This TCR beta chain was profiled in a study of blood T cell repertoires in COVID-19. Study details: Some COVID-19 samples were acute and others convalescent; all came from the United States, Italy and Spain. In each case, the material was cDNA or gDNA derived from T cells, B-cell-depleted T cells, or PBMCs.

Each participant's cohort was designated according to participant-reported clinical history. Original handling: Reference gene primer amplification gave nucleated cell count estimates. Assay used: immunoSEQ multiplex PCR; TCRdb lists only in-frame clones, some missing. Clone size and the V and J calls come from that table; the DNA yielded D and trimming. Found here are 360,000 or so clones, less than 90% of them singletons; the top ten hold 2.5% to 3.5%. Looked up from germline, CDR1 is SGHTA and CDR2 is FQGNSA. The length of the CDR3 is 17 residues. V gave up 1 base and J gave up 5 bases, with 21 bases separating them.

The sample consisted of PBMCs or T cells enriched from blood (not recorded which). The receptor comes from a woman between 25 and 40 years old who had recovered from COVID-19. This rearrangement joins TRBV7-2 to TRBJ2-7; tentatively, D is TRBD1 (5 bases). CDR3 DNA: TGTGCCAGCAGCTTAGTAAATACCCCCGCTACAGGCCACGAGCAGTACTTC. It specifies CASSLVNTPATGHEQYF.